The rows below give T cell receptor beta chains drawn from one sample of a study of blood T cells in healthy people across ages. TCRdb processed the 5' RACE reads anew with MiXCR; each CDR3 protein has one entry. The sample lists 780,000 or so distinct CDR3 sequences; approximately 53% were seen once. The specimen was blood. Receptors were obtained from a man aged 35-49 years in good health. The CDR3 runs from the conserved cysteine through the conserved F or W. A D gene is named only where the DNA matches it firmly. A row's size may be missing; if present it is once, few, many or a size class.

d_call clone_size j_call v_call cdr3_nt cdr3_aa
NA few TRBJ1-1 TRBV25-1 TGTGCCAGCAGTGTGGGGGTCACTGAAGCTTTCTTT CASSVGVTEAFF
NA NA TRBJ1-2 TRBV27 TGTGCCACCTCAACATTCCAGGGGCCCTATGGCTACACCTTC CATSTFQGPYGYTF
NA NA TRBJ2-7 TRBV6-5 TGTGCCAGCAGTTCCCCCGGGCGGGACTACGAGCAGTACTTC CASSSPGRDYEQYF
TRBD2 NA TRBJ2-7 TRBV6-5 TGTGCCAGCAAACCGGGACTACACTACGAGCAGTACTTC CASKPGLHYEQYF
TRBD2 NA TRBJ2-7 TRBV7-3 TGTGCCAGCAGCGGGACTAGCGCGACGCGCGATGAGCAGTACTTC CASSGTSATRDEQYF
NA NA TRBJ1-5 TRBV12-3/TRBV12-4 TGTGCCAGCAGTTTAGTAGGGACGAGCCAGCCCCAGCATTTT CASSLVGTSQPQHF
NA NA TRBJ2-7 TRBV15 TGTGCCACCAGCAGAGCGATTTCGAGTGAGCAGTACTTC CATSRAISSEQYF
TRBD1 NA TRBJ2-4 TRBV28 TGTGCCAGCAGTTTCAGAGACAGGGTCGGGAAAAGTCTAGCCAAAAACATTCAGTACTTC CASSFRDRVGKSLAKNIQYF
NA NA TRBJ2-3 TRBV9 TGTGCCAGCAGCTCCGGCCCCGCAGATACGCAGTATTTT CASSSGPADTQYF
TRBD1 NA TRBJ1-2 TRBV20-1 TGCAGTGCTAGACCGACAGGGGGTTATGGCTACACCTTC CSARPTGGYGYTF
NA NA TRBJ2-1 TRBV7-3 TGTGCCAGCAGCTTAGCGACAGGTACGGGATCCTACAATGAGCAGTTCTTC CASSLATGTGSYNEQFF
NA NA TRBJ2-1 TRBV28 TGTGCCAGCAGTTCCGGGACTCACGCCTACAATGAGCAGTTCTTC CASSSGTHAYNEQFF
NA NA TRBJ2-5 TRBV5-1 TGCGCCAGCAGCCCTGGTGGTAGCTCGGAGACCCAGTACTTC CASSPGGSSETQYF
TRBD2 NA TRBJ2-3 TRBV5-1 TGCGCCAGCAGCCTCCAGACTAGCGGTGATACGCAGTATTTT CASSLQTSGDTQYF
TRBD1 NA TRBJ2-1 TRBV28 TGTGCCAGCAGTCCTTCGACAGGGGCCCGGGTAGAGTTCTTC CASSPSTGARVEFF
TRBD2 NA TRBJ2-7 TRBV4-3 TGCGCCAGCAGCTCAAAGGGGCCTAAGGGTCTAAGAGCGGGAGCCCCATACGAGCAGTACTTC CASSSKGPKGLRAGAPYEQYF
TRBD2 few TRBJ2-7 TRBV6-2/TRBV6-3 TGTGCCAGCAGTGACCCAGCGGGGGGCCTGTACGAGCAGTACTTC CASSDPAGGLYEQYF
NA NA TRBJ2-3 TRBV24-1 TGTGCCACCAGTGGCGGGACAACCATCACAGATACGCAGTATTTT CATSGGTTITDTQYF
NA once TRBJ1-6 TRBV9 TGTGCCAGCAGTGGGCTGCTGGGGGGTGGTTCACCCCTCCACTTT CASSGLLGGGSPLHF
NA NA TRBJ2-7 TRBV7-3 TGTGCCAGCAGCTTCGGTCTAAACTACGAGCAGTACTTC CASSFGLNYEQYF
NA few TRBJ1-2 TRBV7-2 TGTGCCAGCAGCTTAGATACCGGGGCCCGTTATGGCTACACCTTC CASSLDTGARYGYTF
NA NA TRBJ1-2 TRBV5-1 TGCGCCAGCAGCTTGAACAGGGATGCGAACTATGGCTACACCTTC CASSLNRDANYGYTF
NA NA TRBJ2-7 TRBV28 TGTGCCAGCCAGGGATCTTGGAGCTCCTACGAGCAGTACTTC CASQGSWSSYEQYF
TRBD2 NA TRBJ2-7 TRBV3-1 TGTGCCAGCAGCCCCGGGACTAGCGACTACGAGCAGTACTTC CASSPGTSDYEQYF
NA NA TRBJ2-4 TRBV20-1 TGCAGTGCTAGAGGAAGCAGGGTTGGGGACATTCAGTACTTC CSARGSRVGDIQYF
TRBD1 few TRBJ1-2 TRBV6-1 TGTGCCAGCATACCTCGGGGCCGACAGGGGCTCACTAACTATGGCTACACCTTC CASIPRGRQGLTNYGYTF
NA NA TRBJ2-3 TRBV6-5 TGTGCCAGCAGTTACTCGGGTAATATCAAGACAGATACGCAGTATTTT CASSYSGNIKTDTQYF
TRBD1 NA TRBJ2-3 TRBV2 TGTGCCAGCAGTGACAGGGGGCCTCGCACAGATACGCAGTATTTT CASSDRGPRTDTQYF
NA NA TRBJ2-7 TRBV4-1 TGCGCCAGCAAAGGGACGGTCATATACGAGCAGTACTTC CASKGTVIYEQYF
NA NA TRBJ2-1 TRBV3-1 TGTGCCAGCAGCCGGGACTTGTTTGAGCAGTTCTTC CASSRDLFEQFF
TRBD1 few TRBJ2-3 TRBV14 TGTGCCAGCAGCCTCCCTGACAGGGTCGACGGCACAGATACGCAGTATTTT CASSLPDRVDGTDTQYF
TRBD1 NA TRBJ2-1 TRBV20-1 TGCAGTGCTAGCCTCGACAGGGTGAGGAATGAGCAGTTCTTC CSASLDRVRNEQFF
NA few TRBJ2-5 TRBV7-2 TGTGCCAGCAGCTTAGACCTAGGAGATGAGACCCAGTACTTC CASSLDLGDETQYF
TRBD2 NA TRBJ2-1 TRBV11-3 TGTGCCAGCAGCTCCCTCCGGGGAGGGAACAATGAGCAGTTCTTC CASSSLRGGNNEQFF
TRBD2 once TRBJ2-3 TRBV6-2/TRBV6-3 TGTGCCAGCAGCCCCCCCCGGCTAGCGGATAGCACAGATACGCAGTATTTT CASSPPRLADSTDTQYF
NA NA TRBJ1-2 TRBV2 TGTGCCAGCAGTGGATCAGGGTACTATGGCTACACCTTC CASSGSGYYGYTF
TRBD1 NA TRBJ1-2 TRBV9 TGTGCCAGCAGCGTAGCGACCGGGACAGGGACGAATTTTGACTATGGCTACACCTTC CASSVATGTGTNFDYGYTF
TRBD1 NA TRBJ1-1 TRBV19 TGTGCCAGTAGTTCATCGGGACAGCTAATGAACACTGAAGCTTTCTTT CASSSSGQLMNTEAFF
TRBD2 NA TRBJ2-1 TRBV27 TGTGCCAGCAGTTTAGGGAAGGGTTGGACTAGCGACGACTACAATGAGCAGTTCTTC CASSLGKGWTSDDYNEQFF
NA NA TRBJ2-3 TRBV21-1 TGTGCCAGGCAGACGGGACAGGGGAGTTCAGATACGCAGTATTTT CARQTGQGSSDTQYF
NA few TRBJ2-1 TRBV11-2 TGTGCCAGCAGCTTAGTTGGCAGATCTGAGCAGTTCTTC CASSLVGRSEQFF
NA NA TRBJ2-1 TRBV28 TGTGCCAGCAGCGACTTCGGGAGCTCCTACAATGAGCAGTTCTTC CASSDFGSSYNEQFF
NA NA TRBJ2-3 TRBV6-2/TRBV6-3 TGTGCCGCCGGGAGTGAGGTGGTAGATACGCAGTATTTT CAAGSEVVDTQYF
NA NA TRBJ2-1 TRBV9 TGTGCCAGCAGCGTAGTGGTGTCCTCCTACAATGAGCAGTTCTTC CASSVVVSSYNEQFF
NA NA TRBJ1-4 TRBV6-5 TGTGCCAGCAGTTCGGGTACATGGGATGAAAAACTGTTTTTT CASSSGTWDEKLFF
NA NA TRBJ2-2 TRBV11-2 TGTGCCAGCAGCTTAGATTGGGGTGGCACCGGGGAGCTGTTTTTT CASSLDWGGTGELFF
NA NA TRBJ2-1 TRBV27 TGTGCCAGCAGTTCCCCTGGGGGGATCGGTGAGCAGTTCTTC CASSSPGGIGEQFF
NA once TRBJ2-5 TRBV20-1 TGCAGTGCTAGAGGACAGAGTAAAGAGACCCAGTACTTC CSARGQSKETQYF
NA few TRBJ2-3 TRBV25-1 TGTGCCAGCAGTCAGAAGACCCTAAGCACAGATACGCAGTATTTT CASSQKTLSTDTQYF
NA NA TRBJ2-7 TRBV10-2 TGCGCCAGCAGTGAACGGCATGAAGAAATCCTCTCCTACGAGCAGTACTTC CASSERHEEILSYEQYF
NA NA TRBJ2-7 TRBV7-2 TGTGCCAGCAGCGCACAGAGCTCCTACGAGCAGTACTTC CASSAQSSYEQYF
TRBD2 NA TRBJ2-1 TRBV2 TGTGCCAGCTCCCAGAGCGGGAGGGTTCGGGATGAGCAGTTCTTC CASSQSGRVRDEQFF
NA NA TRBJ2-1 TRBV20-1 TGCAGTGCTAGAGGAATGGACACAGTATACAATGAGCAGTTCTTC CSARGMDTVYNEQFF
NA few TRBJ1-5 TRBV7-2 TGTGCCAGCAGCTGGGTATCAGATAGCAATCAGCCCCAGCATTTT CASSWVSDSNQPQHF
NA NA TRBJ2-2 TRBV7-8 TGTGCCAGCAGCTTAGCCGATTGGGACACCGGGGAGCTGTTTTTT CASSLADWDTGELFF
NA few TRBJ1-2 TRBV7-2 TGTGCCAGCAGCTCGGCGGCGTCCTCCTATGGCTACACCTTC CASSSAASSYGYTF
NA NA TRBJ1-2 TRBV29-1 TGCAGCGTACTACTGCTAAATAACTATGGCTACACCTTC CSVLLLNNYGYTF
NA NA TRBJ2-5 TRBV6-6 TGTGCCAGCAGTTACGGGCTAGCGTTGGAGACCCAGTACTTC CASSYGLALETQYF
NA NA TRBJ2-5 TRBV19 TGTGCCAGTAGCAAACAGGACCAGTACCAAGAGACCCAGTACTTC CASSKQDQYQETQYF
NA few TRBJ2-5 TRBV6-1 TGTGCCAGCAGTGAATCTGAAGGGTGGTGGGAGACCCAGTACTTC CASSESEGWWETQYF